This passage covers 2 T cell receptor beta chains from one sample sequenced in a study of OX40 agonist ivuxolimab in advanced cancers. Profiling relied on immunoSEQ multiplex PCR, and the TCRdb table lists in-frame clones only, not all of them. The sample contains 75,000 to 100,000 clones, approximately 80% of which appear only once. Sequencing used CD4+ or CD8+ T cells sorted from blood, obtained in a trial of the OX40 agonist ivuxolimab. The receptors were gathered from an adult with an advanced solid tumor such as melanoma, head and neck, liver or kidney cancer.

The chain combines TRBV13 with TRBJ2-5; 10 bases agree with TRBD1. V shed 4 bases, J shed 1 base, and the junction held 0 bases outside the gene matches. The CDR3 consists of 14 residues. The germline CDR1 and CDR2 sequences are PRHDT and FYEKMQ (reference sequence). CDR3 sequence reads: CASSWTGGQETQYF. The CDR3 DNA follows: TGTGCCAGCAGCTGGACAGGGGGCCAAGAGACCCAGTACTTC.

The chain joins TRBV2 to TRBJ2-1, with D maybe TRBD2 (5 bases). The CDR3 runs 14 residues. The germline V and J ends were trimmed by 6 bases and 8 bases, with 17 bases remaining between them. CDR1 and CDR2 (germline): SNHLY, FYNNEI. CDR3 protein: CASREGLAGYEQFF. The CDR3 nucleotides read TGTGCCAGCAGAGAGGGCCTCGCTGGGTATGAGCAGTTCTTC.